A single sample gave rise to the 19 T cell receptor beta chains below, sequenced in a study of blood T cell repertoires in COVID-19. Measured with immunoSEQ multiplex PCR; TCRdb has only the in-frame clones, and not every one. The sample has about 330,000 clones, roughly 90% seen once. Sequenced sample: peripheral blood. The source is a woman aged 45-65 years with active or convalescent COVID-19.

The rearrangement joins TRBV24-1 to TRBJ2-7, with D possibly being TRBD2 (6 bases). Per germline, CDR1 KGHDR and CDR2 SFDVKD. CDR3 length: 14 residues. Between the trimmed V and J ends, which lost 1 base and 5 bases, there was a span of 11 bases. CDR3 sequence reads: CATSDFDGSDEQYF. The CDR3 DNA follows: TGTGCCACCAGTGATTTTGACGGGAGTGACGAGCAGTACTTC.

This rearrangement joins TRBV2 to TRBJ2-2; no firm D call. V shed 6 bases and J shed 1 base, with 9 bases lying between them. The CDR3 consists of 14 residues. CDR1 is SNHLY, CDR2 FYNNEI, per germline. This CDR3 is CASRVYQNTGELFF. CDR3 sequence (DNA): TGTGCCAGCAGGGTCTACCAGAACACCGGGGAGCTGTTTTTT.

This chain joins TRBV28 and TRBJ1-2; the D is unclear. Per germline, CDR1 MDHEN and CDR2 SYDVKM. With 4 bases removed from V and 7 bases from J, the gap between germline ends came to 10 bases. The CDR3 totals 12 residues. The CDR3 reads CASSWRGSGYTF. CDR3 bases: TGTGCCAGCAGTTGGCGCGGGAGTGGCTACACCTTC.

The V call is TRBV7-9, the J call TRBJ2-7; D unclear. Germline V lookup: CDR1 SEHNR, CDR2 FQNEAQ (reference sequence). The CDR3 has 14 residues. Deletions cut 2 bases from V and 4 bases from J, with 12 bases between. CDR3 residues: CASSLFSTLYEQYF. The CDR3 DNA reads as TGTGCCAGCAGCTTATTCTCGACACTTTACGAGCAGTACTTC.

The CDR3 bases are TGTGCCAGCAGTTCGACAGTCCTGAACACTGAAGCTTTCTTT. Protein sequence: CASSSTVLNTEAFF. The chain employs TRBV6-5 and TRBJ1-1, with D perhaps matching TRBD1 (5 bases). Trimming cost V 4 bases and J 0 bases, with 9 bases left between them. The CDR3 totals 14 residues. CDR1 is MNHEY, CDR2 SVGAGI, per germline.

The chain couples TRBV5-1 to TRBJ2-7; the D gene is possibly TRBD2 (7 bases). The V end lost 6 bases, the J end lost 0 bases, and 10 bases lay between the germline ends. Germline lookup yields CDR1 SGHRS and CDR2 YFSETQ. CDR3 length equals 13 residues. The CDR3 nucleotides are TGCGCCAGCAAAGGGGGGGGCTCCTACGAGCAGTACTTC. Translating it yields CASKGGGSYEQYF.

The chain is built from TRBV9 and TRBJ1-3, with TRBD1 matching over 7 bases. V shed 6 bases and J 2 bases; nucleotides not matched to a gene: 8. CDR1 SGDLS and CDR2 YYNGEE come from the germline V gene. The CDR3 loop spans 15 amino acids. The CDR3 protein is CASTGMTGTGNTIYF. Written as DNA, the CDR3 is TGTGCCAGCACGGGGATGACAGGGACTGGAAACACCATATATTTT.

The chain carries TRBV5-1 and TRBJ2-2; 7 positions match TRBD1. The CDR3 loop spans 14 amino acids. CDR1 SGHRS and CDR2 YFSETQ come from the germline V gene. With 0 bases clipped from V and 7 bases from J, the junction kept 3 bases outside the gene matches. The CDR3 bases are TGCGCCAGCAGCTTGGAGTCAGGGGGCGGGGAGCTGTTTTTT. This translates into CASSLESGGGELFF. The variable domain in full, completed from reference TRBV5-1 and TRBJ2-2, reads KAGVTQTPRYLIKTRGQQVTLSCSPISGHRSVSWYQQTPGQGLQFLFEYFSETQRNKGNFPGRFSGRQFSNSRSEMNVSTLELGDSALYLCASSLESGGGELFFGEGSRLTVL.

V gene TRBV29-1 combines with J gene TRBJ1-1; tentatively, D is TRBD1 (5 bases). CDR3 size: 14 residues. Trimming took off 4 bases at V and 6 bases at J, with 18 bases between the two ends. The V gene's germline CDR1 is SQVTM and CDR2 ANQGSEA. CDR3 nucleotide sequence: TGCAGCGTTGTTTTCCGGGGGAAGAGGGCTGAAGCTTTCTTT. Translated: CSVVFRGKRAEAFF.

The V gene is TRBV5-1, the J gene TRBJ2-1, with a possible D match to TRBD2 (6 bases). Germline CDR1 SGHRS, CDR2 YFSETQ. The CDR3 consists of 12 residues. Trimming took 7 bases from V and 9 from J, leaving 14 bases between them. CDR3 region: CASREPEGEQFF. Here the CDR3 DNA reads TGCGCCAGCCGGGAGCCAGAGGGTGAGCAGTTCTTC.

This chain connects TRBV18 to TRBJ2-1, with D possibly TRBD2 on 6 matching bases. This CDR3 has 15 amino acids. V was pared by 2 bases and J by 4 bases, with 12 bases between. Germline V gene data show CDR1 as KGHSH and CDR2 as LQKENI. The DNA of the CDR3 is TGTGCCAGCTCACCAACGACTAGTCAGTACAATGAGCAGTTCTTC. Protein product: CASSPTTSQYNEQFF.

The V call is TRBV19, the J call TRBJ2-2, with TRBD1 matching 8 bases. There are 15 residues in the CDR3. V shed 6 bases and J 5 bases; nucleotides not matched to a gene: 8. CDR1 LNHDA and CDR2 SQIVND come from the germline V gene (reference sequence). CDR3 sequence (DNA): TGTGCCAGTAGGGGGACAGGTGAGGGGACCGGGGAGCTGTTTTTT. Its protein is CASRGTGEGTGELFF.

The chain is built from TRBV6-2 or TRBV6-3 and TRBJ2-1, with 7 nucleotides matching TRBD1. Germline V CDR1 and CDR2: MNHEY, SVGEGT. This CDR3 comprises 15 residues. Losses at the gene ends were 2 bases for V and 6 bases for J; bases not matched to a gene: 7. The CDR3 nucleotides read TGTGCCAGCAGTTACCAGAGGACAGGAACCAATGAGCAGTTCTTC. This sequence encodes CASSYQRTGTNEQFF.

The gene calls are TRBV7-3 and TRBJ2-1; TRBD2 agrees at 8 bases. Germline lookup yields CDR1 SGHTA and CDR2 FQGTGA. The CDR3 consists of 16 residues. Germline trimming cut 5 bases from V and 0 bases from J; bases unmatched to any gene: 6. The CDR3, as DNA: TGTGCCAGCAGCATATTAGCGGGGAGCTCCTACAATGAGCAGTTCTTC. This codes for CASSILAGSSYNEQFF.

J is TRBJ1-5 and V is TRBV27; 11 positions match TRBD1. The CDR3 consists of 15 residues. V lost 6 bases, J lost 2 bases, and 3 bases stayed unmatched. CDR1 is MNHEY and CDR2 is SMNVEV in the germline V gene (reference sequence). The CDR3 sequence is CASSPGQGGNQPQHF. The DNA of the CDR3 is TGTGCCAGCAGCCCGGGACAGGGGGGCAATCAGCCCCAGCATTTT.

This chain connects TRBV10-3 to TRBJ1-6; 7 bases are a match to TRBD1. The trim removed 3 bases at V and 6 bases at J, leaving 11 bases unmatched. This CDR3 comprises 17 residues. Germline CDR1 and CDR2: ENHRY and SYGVKD. CDR3 region: CAISEAPGGTRNSPLHF. CDR3 in DNA: TGTGCCATCAGTGAAGCTCCAGGGGGGACGCGTAATTCACCCCTCCACTTT.

The chain links TRBV30 to TRBJ1-6; possible D gene TRBD1, 6 bases. V lost 1 base to trimming and J lost 0 bases, with 10 bases between them. In germline, CDR1 is GTSNPN, CDR2 SVGIG (reference sequence). CDR3 length: 16 amino acids. CDR3 sequence (DNA): TGTGCCTGGAGTGACAAAGGGGGCTCCTATAATTCACCCCTCCACTTT. Protein sequence: CAWSDKGGSYNSPLHF. Combining the CDR3 with reference TRBV30 and TRBJ1-6 gives the whole variable domain SQTIHQWPATLVQPVGSPLSLECTVEGTSNPNLYWYRQAAGRGLQLLFYSVGIGQISSEVPQNLSASRPQDRQFILSSKKLLLSDSGFYLCAWSDKGGSYNSPLHFGNGTRLTVT.

This clone was seen just once. This sequence joins TRBV11-3 and TRBJ2-2; D remains unclear. The CDR3 has 14 residues. The V gene lost 3 bases and the J gene lost 2 bases, with 7 bases spanning the gap. Germline loops: CDR1 SGHNT, CDR2 YENEEA. Here the CDR3 DNA reads TGTGCCAGCAGCTTGGCAGTTAACACCGGGGAGCTGTTTTTT. This translates into CASSLAVNTGELFF.

This chain's CDR3 is CASSVSGDQPQHF. CDR3 nucleotide sequence: TGTGCCAGCAGCGTATCGGGGGATCAGCCCCAGCATTTT. The chain joins TRBV9 to TRBJ1-5; D possibly corresponds to TRBD1 (5 bases). The V gene's germline CDR1 is SGDLS and CDR2 YYNGEE. The CDR3 loop spans 13 amino acids. With 1 base removed from V and 5 bases from J, the gap between germline ends came to 7 bases.